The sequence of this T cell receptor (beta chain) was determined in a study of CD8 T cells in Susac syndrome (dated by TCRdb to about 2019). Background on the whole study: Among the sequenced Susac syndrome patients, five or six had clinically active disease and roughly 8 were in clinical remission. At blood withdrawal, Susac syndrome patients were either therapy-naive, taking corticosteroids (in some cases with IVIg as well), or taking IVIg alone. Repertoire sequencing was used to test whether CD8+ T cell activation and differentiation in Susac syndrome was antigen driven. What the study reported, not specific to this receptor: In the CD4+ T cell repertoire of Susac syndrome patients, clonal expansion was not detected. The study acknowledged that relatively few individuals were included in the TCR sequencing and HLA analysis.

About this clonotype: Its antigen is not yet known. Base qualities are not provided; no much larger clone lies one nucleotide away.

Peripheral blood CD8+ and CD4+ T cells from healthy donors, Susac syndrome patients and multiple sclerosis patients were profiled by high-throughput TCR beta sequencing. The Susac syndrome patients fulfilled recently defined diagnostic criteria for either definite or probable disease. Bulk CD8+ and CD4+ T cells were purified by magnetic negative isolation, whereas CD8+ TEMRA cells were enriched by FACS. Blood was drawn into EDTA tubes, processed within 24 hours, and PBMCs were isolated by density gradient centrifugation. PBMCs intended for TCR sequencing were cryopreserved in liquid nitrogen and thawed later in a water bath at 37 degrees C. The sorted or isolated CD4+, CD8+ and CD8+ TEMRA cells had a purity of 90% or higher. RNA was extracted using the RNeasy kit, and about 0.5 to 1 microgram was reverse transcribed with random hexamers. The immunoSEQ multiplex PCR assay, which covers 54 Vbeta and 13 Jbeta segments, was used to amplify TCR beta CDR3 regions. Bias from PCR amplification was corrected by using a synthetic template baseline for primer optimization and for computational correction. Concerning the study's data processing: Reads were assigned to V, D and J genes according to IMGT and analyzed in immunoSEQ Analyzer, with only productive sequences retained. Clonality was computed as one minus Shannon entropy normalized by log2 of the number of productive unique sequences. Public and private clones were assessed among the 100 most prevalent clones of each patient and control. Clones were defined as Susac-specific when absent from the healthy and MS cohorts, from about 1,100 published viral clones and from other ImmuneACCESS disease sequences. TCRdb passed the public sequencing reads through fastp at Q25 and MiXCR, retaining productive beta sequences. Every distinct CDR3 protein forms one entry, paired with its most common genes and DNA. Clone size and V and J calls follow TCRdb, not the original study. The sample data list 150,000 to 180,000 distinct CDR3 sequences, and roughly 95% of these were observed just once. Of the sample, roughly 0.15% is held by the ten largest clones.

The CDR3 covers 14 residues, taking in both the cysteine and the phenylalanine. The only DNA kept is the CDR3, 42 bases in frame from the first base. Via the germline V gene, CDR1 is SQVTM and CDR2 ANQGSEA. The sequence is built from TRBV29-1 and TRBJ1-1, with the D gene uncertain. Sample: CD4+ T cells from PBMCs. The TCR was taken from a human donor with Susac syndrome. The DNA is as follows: TGCTCTCAACACGGGCACGTTAGGAACACTGAAGCTTTCTTT. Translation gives CSQHGHVRNTEAFF.